The rows below give T cell receptor beta chains drawn from one sample of a study of blood T cell repertoires in COVID-19. Libraries were prepared by immunoSEQ multiplex PCR; TCRdb keeps only in-frame clonotypes and omits some of them. This sample has 100,000 to 150,000 clones, with about 80% found just once. Sequencing was carried out using peripheral blood. The source of these receptors is a woman in her forties or fifties with acute or convalescent COVID-19. The CDR3 runs from the conserved cysteine through the conserved F or W. Each record gives: V gene, clone size, D gene, J gene, CDR3 DNA, CDR3 protein. The D gene is left open where the match is weak. The size entry is marked missing in some rows and otherwise reads once, few, many or a size class.

>TRBV6-1|-|TRBD1|TRBJ1-1
TGTGCCAGCAGTAAAGGACAGGGTCTGGGGGTCGTGAACACTGAAGCTTTCTTT
CASSKGQGLGVVNTEAFF
>TRBV10-3|-|-|TRBJ2-1
TGTGCCATCAGTGGGCGCGGACAGTACAATGAGCAGTTCTTC
CAISGRGQYNEQFF
>TRBV5-8|-|-|TRBJ2-1
TGTGCCAGCAGCTTGGGTACAGTATATGAGCAGTTCTTC
CASSLGTVYEQFF
>TRBV12-3/TRBV12-4|-|TRBD1|TRBJ1-2
TGTGCCAGCAGTCCGGGGACAGAAAGTAGCTACACCTTC
CASSPGTESSYTF
>TRBV21-1|-|-|TRBJ2-7
TGTGCCAGCAGCAAATATTTCGGCGTGGACAAGTTTCCTGGCGAGCAGTACTTC
CASSKYFGVDKFPGEQYF
>TRBV4-2|-|TRBD2|TRBJ2-3
TGTGCCAGCAGCCAAGAATCGGCCCCTAGCGGGAGGAATTTT
CASSQESAPSGRNF
>TRBV5-1|-|-|TRBJ2-1
TGCGCCAGCAGCTTGCCAGGACTGGGCTACAATGAGCAGTTCTTC
CASSLPGLGYNEQFF
>TRBV29-1|-|-|TRBJ2-3
TGCAGCGTTGAGGAGGGAGGCACAGATACGCAGTATTTT
CSVEEGGTDTQYF
>TRBV4-1|-|TRBD2|TRBJ2-2
TGCGCCAGCAGCCAAGATCTGAGCGGGGGGGCCGTCACCGGGGAGCTGTTTTTT
CASSQDLSGGAVTGELFF
>TRBV10-3|-|-|TRBJ1-1
TGTGCCATCAGCCGGGACTCCCCTGGCGGTGAAGCTTTCTTT
CAISRDSPGGEAFF
>TRBV5-4|-|-|TRBJ1-4
TGTGCCAGCAGCTTGGACGCCGGGGGAACTAATGAAAAACTGTTTTTT
CASSLDAGGTNEKLFF
>TRBV2|few|-|TRBJ1-5
TGTGCCAGCAGTGAAGAGACAGGCGGACAGCCCCAGCATTTT
CASSEETGGQPQHF
>TRBV20-1|-|-|TRBJ2-3
TGCAGTGCTCCTAGTGCAGATACGCAGTATTTT
CSAPSADTQYF
>TRBV7-3|-|TRBD2|TRBJ2-2
TGTGCCAGCAGCTTACAAGAGGCTAGCGGGAACACCGGGGAGCTGTTTTTT
CASSLQEASGNTGELFF
>TRBV19|-|-|TRBJ1-2
TGTGCCAGTAGTTTCCGTAACTATGGCTACACCTTC
CASSFRNYGYTF
>TRBV3-1/TRBV3-2|-|-|TRBJ1-5
TGTGCCAGCAGCCAAGGACAGAGTAGCAATCAGCCCCAGCATTTT
CASSQGQSSNQPQHF
>TRBV29-1|-|-|TRBJ2-7
TGCAGCGTTGTCGTCGGACTACTCGAGCAGTACTTC
CSVVVGLLEQYF
>TRBV28|-|-|TRBJ2-2
TGTGCCAGCAGTTTACCCCGGAGCGGGGAGCTGTTTTTT
CASSLPRSGELFF
>TRBV11-3|few|-|TRBJ1-1
TGTGCCAGCAGCCCCGGGGGGACGCTGAACACTGAAGCTTTCTTT
CASSPGGTLNTEAFF
>TRBV27|few|-|TRBJ2-7
TGTGCCAGCAGTTTAAGAGGGTTAAAGGGCGAGCAGTACTTC
CASSLRGLKGEQYF
>TRBV6-5|-|-|TRBJ1-1
TGTGCCAGCAGTTACTCGACGAGGCGGAACACTGAAGCTTTCTTT
CASSYSTRRNTEAFF
>TRBV28|-|TRBD1|TRBJ1-4
TGTGCCAGCAGTCCTCGGACAGGGGTTAATGAAAAACTGTTTTTT
CASSPRTGVNEKLFF
>TRBV5-1|-|TRBD1|TRBJ2-4
TGCGCCAGCAGCATAGGGTACGGGACAGGGAAAAACATTCAGTACTTC
CASSIGYGTGKNIQYF
>TRBV30|-|-|TRBJ1-1
TGTGCCTGGAGTATAAGGGAGGGGACTGAAGCTTTCTTT
CAWSIREGTEAFF
>TRBV30|few|-|TRBJ1-2
TGTGCCTGGAGTGGAAGCGAATTCTACACCTTC
CAWSGSEFYTF
>TRBV18|few|-|TRBJ2-7
TGTGCCAGCTCGAATAGCTACGAGCAGTACTTC
CASSNSYEQYF
>TRBV21-1|-|-|TRBJ2-2
TGTGCCAGCAGCAAAGTTCCGGCAGGGGCCCCCTCTCGGGACACCGGGGAGCTGTTTTTT
CASSKVPAGAPSRDTGELFF
>TRBV19|-|-|TRBJ1-2
TGTGCCAGTAAAATCGGTGGTAGCTATGGCTACACCTTC
CASKIGGSYGYTF
>TRBV10-3|few|-|TRBJ2-1
TGTGCCATCAGTGAGTCGATAGGGGGATCTTCCTACAATGAGCAGTTCTTC
CAISESIGGSSYNEQFF
>TRBV19|-|-|TRBJ1-5
TGTGCCAGTAGTTTGACCCGGGGGGTTAGCAATCAGCCCCAGCATTTT
CASSLTRGVSNQPQHF
>TRBV5-1|-|TRBD1|TRBJ2-7
TGCGCCAGCGGTCCCGGGGACAGGCCGCTCGAGCAGTACTTC
CASGPGDRPLEQYF
>TRBV5-1|-|-|TRBJ1-5
TGCGCCAGCGCGCTAGGGCCGGGGGGCAATCAGCCCCAGCATTTT
CASALGPGGNQPQHF
>TRBV28|-|-|TRBJ1-6
TGTGCCAGCAGTTTAAGTGGTGGGAGTTCACCCCTCCACTTT
CASSLSGGSSPLHF
>TRBV3-1/TRBV3-2|few|-|TRBJ1-2
TGTGCCAGCAGCCAAGATCTCAACAGCTATGGCTACACCTTC
CASSQDLNSYGYTF
>TRBV25-1|-|TRBD1|TRBJ1-1
TGTGCCAGCAGTCCAGGGGGCACTGAAGCTTTCTTT
CASSPGGTEAFF
>TRBV27|-|-|TRBJ1-2
TGTGCCAGCAGTCCGCACGACGTTGGGCCCTATGGCTACACCTTC
CASSPHDVGPYGYTF
>TRBV19|-|TRBD2|TRBJ2-5
TGTGCCAGTAGTATTGGGGGACTAGCGGGAGGACCTTTCCAAGAGACCCAGTACTTC
CASSIGGLAGGPFQETQYF
>TRBV11-2|-|-|TRBJ1-1
TGTGCCAGCAGCTCCCTTACGTACAGTCAACGGGGGACTTTCTTT
CASSSLTYSQRGTFF
>TRBV20-1|-|-|TRBJ1-2
TGCAGTGCTAAGGAGAATGGCTACACCTTC
CSAKENGYTF
>TRBV19|-|TRBD1|TRBJ1-5
TGTGCCAGTAGTGAGGACAGGGCCTGGAATCAGCCCCAGCATTTT
CASSEDRAWNQPQHF
>TRBV7-6|-|TRBD1|TRBJ1-1
TGTGCCAGCAGCTCTGACAGGGGAAGAGGTGTGAGGGTGAACACTGAAGCTTTCTTT
CASSSDRGRGVRVNTEAFF
>TRBV30|-|-|TRBJ1-6
TGTGCCTGGTCCCTGGGGCAGAATAATTCACCCCTCCACTTT
CAWSLGQNNSPLHF
>TRBV6-4|-|-|TRBJ1-6
TGTGCCAGCAGCAGGGTCGTGGACTCACCCCTCCACTTT
CASSRVVDSPLHF
>TRBV7-8|-|-|TRBJ1-1
TGTGCCAGCAGCTTAGCCCAGGCCACTGAAGCTTTCTTT
CASSLAQATEAFF
>TRBV14|-|-|TRBJ2-7
TGTGCCAGCAGCCCTTACAACGGGGGCTACGAGCAGTACTTC
CASSPYNGGYEQYF
>TRBV19|-|TRBD1|TRBJ1-5
TGTGCCAGTAGTGCAGGACAGGGGAGAAGGCCCCAGCATTTT
CASSAGQGRRPQHF
>TRBV19|-|TRBD1|TRBJ1-5
TGTGCCAGCAAGACAGGGGGTGTATATAGCAATCAGCCCCAGCATTTT
CASKTGGVYSNQPQHF
>TRBV15|-|TRBD2|TRBJ2-1
TGTGCCACCAGCAGAGAGACGGGAGGAATCAATGAGCAGTTCTTC
CATSRETGGINEQFF
>TRBV7-6|-|TRBD2|TRBJ2-1
TGTGCCAGCAGCCCTGCTAGCGGGCTTTTCTATGAGCAGTTCTTC
CASSPASGLFYEQFF
>TRBV4-1|-|-|TRBJ1-1
TGCGCCAGCAGCCAACCGGTGGGAGGGATCACTGAAGCTTTCTTT
CASSQPVGGITEAFF
>TRBV19|-|-|TRBJ2-7
TGTGCCAGTAGAGGGACCGAGGAGGGGGCTTACGAGCAGTACTTC
CASRGTEEGAYEQYF
>TRBV7-9|-|-|TRBJ1-2
TGTGCCAGCAGGTTCACTCCCCCTAAGTATGGCTACACCTTC
CASRFTPPKYGYTF
>TRBV28|-|TRBD2|TRBJ2-1
TGTGCCAGCAGTACCGCCGGGACTAGCTACAATGAGCAGTTCTTC
CASSTAGTSYNEQFF
>TRBV28|once|-|TRBJ2-1
TGTGCCAGCAGTTTTTTCCGAGGAAGTATCGGCAATGAGCAGTTCTTC
CASSFFRGSIGNEQFF
>TRBV19|-|-|TRBJ1-3
TGTGCCAGTAAAGCGATTTCCACTGGAAACACCATATATTTT
CASKAISTGNTIYF